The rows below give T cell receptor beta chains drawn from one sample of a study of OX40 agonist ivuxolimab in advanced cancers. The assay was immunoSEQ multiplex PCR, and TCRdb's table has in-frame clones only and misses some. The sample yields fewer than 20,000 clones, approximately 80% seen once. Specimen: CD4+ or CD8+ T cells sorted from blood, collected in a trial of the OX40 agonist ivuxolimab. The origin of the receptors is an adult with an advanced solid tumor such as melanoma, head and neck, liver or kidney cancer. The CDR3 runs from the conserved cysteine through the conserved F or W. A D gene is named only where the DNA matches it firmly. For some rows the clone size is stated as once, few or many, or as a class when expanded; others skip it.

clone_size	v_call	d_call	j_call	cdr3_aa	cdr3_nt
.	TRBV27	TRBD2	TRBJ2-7	CASSLGLAREQYF	TGTGCCAGCAGTCTAGGACTAGCAAGAGAGCAGTACTTC
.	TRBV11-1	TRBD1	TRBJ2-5	CASSQGQPQETQYF	TGTGCCAGCAGCCAGGGACAGCCACAAGAGACCCAGTACTTC
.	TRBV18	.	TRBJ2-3	CASSARESKTDTQYF	TGTGCCAGCTCAGCGCGGGAAAGCAAGACAGATACGCAGTATTTT
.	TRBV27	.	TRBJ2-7	CASSLNGHPYEQYF	TGTGCCAGCAGTTTAAACGGGCACCCCTACGAGCAGTACTTC
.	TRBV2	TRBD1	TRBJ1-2	CARRTGTNYGYTF	TGTGCCAGGAGGACAGGGACTAACTATGGCTACACCTTC
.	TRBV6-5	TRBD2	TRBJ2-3	CASSYSGGSTQYF	TGTGCCAGCAGTTACTCGGGCGGGAGTACGCAGTATTTT
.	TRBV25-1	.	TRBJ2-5	CASHGRMDGLETQYF	TGTGCCAGCCACGGACGTATGGACGGACTAGAGACCCAGTACTTC
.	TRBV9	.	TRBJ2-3	CASSGSGWGTDTQYF	TGTGCCAGCAGCGGATCAGGGTGGGGCACAGATACGCAGTATTTT
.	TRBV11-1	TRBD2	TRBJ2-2	CASSGDPYGRAGELFF	TGTGCCAGCAGCGGAGACCCCTACGGGAGGGCCGGGGAGCTGTTTTTT
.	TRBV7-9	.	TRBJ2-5	CASSLARETQYF	TGTGCCAGCAGCTTAGCGCGAGAGACCCAGTACTTC
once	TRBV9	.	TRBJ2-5	CASSSREGEETQYF	TGTGCCAGCAGCTCCCGAGAGGGGGAAGAGACCCAGTACTTC
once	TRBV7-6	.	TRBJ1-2	CASSLRSRALANYGYTF	TGTGCCAGCAGCTTGAGGTCCAGGGCACTGGCTAACTATGGCTACACCTTC
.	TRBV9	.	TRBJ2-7	CASSASGSGDEQYF	TGTGCCAGCAGCGCATCTGGATCAGGGGACGAGCAGTACTTC
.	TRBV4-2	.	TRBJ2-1	CASSIRRQPVNNEQFF	TGTGCCAGCAGCATCAGGAGGCAACCCGTTAACAATGAGCAGTTCTTC
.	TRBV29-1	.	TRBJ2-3	CSVAKIDPVGDTQYF	TGCAGCGTGGCTAAAATAGACCCGGTGGGGGATACGCAGTATTTT
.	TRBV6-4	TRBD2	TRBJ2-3	CASSEAGGTDTQYF	TGTGCCAGCAGTGAGGCGGGAGGCACAGATACGCAGTATTTT
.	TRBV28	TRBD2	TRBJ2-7	CASSSLTGTSGTYEQYF	TGTGCCAGCAGTTCACTTACAGGGACTAGCGGAACCTACGAGCAGTACTTC
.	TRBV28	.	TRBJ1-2	CASSQRGTPYGYTF	TGTGCCAGCAGTCAAAGGGGGACTCCATATGGCTACACCTTC
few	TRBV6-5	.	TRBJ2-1	CASSYGGNNEQFF	TGTGCCAGCAGTTACGGGGGGAACAATGAGCAGTTCTTC
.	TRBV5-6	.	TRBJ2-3	CASSLTMGGSTDTQYF	TGTGCCAGCAGCTTGACTATGGGGGGCTCGACAGATACGCAGTATTTT
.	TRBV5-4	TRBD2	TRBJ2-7	CASSQDSGTSPNEQYF	TGCGCCAGCAGCCAAGATTCCGGGACTAGCCCCAACGAGCAGTACTTC
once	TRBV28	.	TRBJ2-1	CASSFGLGEQFF	TGTGCCAGCAGTTTCGGCCTCGGTGAGCAGTTCTTC
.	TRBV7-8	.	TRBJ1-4	CASTNRGETLFF	TGTGCCAGCACAAATCGGGGAGAAACACTGTTTTTT
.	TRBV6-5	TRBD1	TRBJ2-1	CASSDRVSYNEQFF	TGTGCCAGCAGTGACAGGGTGTCCTACAATGAGCAGTTCTTC
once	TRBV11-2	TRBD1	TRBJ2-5	CASTTWDRTLRETQYF	TGTGCCAGCACCACATGGGACAGAACTCTAAGGGAGACCCAGTACTTC
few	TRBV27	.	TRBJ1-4	CASSPFRDVREKLFF	TGTGCCAGCAGTCCGTTCCGGGACGTTCGTGAAAAACTGTTTTTT
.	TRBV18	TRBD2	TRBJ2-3	CASSPRRLAGVTDTQYF	TGTGCCAGCTCACCACGTAGGCTAGCGGGAGTCACAGATACGCAGTATTTT
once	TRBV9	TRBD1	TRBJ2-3	CASSTKRDRGDTQYF	TGTGCCAGCAGCACCAAGCGGGACAGGGGAGATACGCAGTATTTT
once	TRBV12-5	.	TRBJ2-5	CASAFDLGLMETQYF	TGTGCTAGTGCTTTCGACCTCGGACTAATGGAGACCCAGTACTTC
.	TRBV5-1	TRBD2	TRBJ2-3	CASSPGRTSGSRATQYF	TGCGCCAGCAGCCCGGGACGGACTAGCGGGAGTCGGGCTACGCAGTATTTT
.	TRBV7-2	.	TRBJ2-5	CASSLVIALAQRETQYF	TGTGCCAGCAGCTTAGTGATCGCGCTAGCACAGAGGGAGACCCAGTACTTC
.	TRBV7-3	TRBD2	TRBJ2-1	CASSLMGASGSSREQFF	TGTGCCAGCAGCTTAATGGGGGCTAGCGGGAGTTCGAGAGAGCAGTTCTTC
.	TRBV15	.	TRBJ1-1	CATSSDQSLEAFF	TGTGCCACCAGCAGTGATCAATCCCTCGAAGCTTTCTTT
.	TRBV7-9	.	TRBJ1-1	CASSLGSREAFF	TGTGCCAGCAGCTTAGGCAGCCGAGAAGCTTTCTTT
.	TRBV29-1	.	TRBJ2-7	CSAGDREWEQYF	TGCAGCGCGGGGGACCGGGAGTGGGAGCAGTACTTC
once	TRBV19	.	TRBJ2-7	CASSTSVSYEQYF	TGTGCCAGTAGTACCAGCGTTTCCTACGAGCAGTACTTC
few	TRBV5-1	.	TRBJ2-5	CASSFGRDFPSETQYF	TGCGCCAGCAGCTTCGGCCGGGACTTCCCTTCGGAGACCCAGTACTTC
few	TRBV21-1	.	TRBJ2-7	CASSKGKGGRYEQYF	TGTGCCAGCAGCAAAGGGAAAGGGGGCAGGTACGAGCAGTACTTC
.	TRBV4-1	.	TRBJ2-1	CASSPDGYNEQFF	TGCGCCAGCAGCCCGGACGGATACAATGAGCAGTTCTTC
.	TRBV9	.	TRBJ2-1	CASSETFSSYNEQFF	TGTGCCAGCAGCGAGACTTTTAGCTCCTACAATGAGCAGTTCTTC
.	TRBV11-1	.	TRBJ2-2	CASSRTGNTGELFF	TGTGCCAGCAGCCGAACAGGGAACACCGGGGAGCTGTTTTTT
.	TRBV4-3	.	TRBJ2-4	CASSPGASKNIQYF	TGCGCCAGCAGCCCGGGGGCTTCCAAAAACATTCAGTACTTC
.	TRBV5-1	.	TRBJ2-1	CASSLDGYNEQFF	TGCGCCAGCAGCTTGGACGGGTACAATGAGCAGTTCTTC
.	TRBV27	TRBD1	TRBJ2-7	CASSPGQGAYEQYF	TGTGCCAGCAGTCCGGGACAGGGAGCCTACGAGCAGTACTTC
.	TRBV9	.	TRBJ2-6	CASSVGSSGANVLTF	TGTGCCAGCAGCGTAGGTTCCTCTGGGGCCAACGTCCTGACTTTC
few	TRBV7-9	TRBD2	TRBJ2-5	CASSSSMWGGQETQYF	TGTGCCAGCAGTTCCAGTATGTGGGGAGGGCAAGAGACCCAGTACTTC
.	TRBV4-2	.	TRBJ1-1	CASSQGWTEAFF	TGTGCCAGCAGCCAAGGGTGGACTGAAGCTTTCTTT
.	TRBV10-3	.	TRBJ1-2	CATLLSTSYGYTF	TGTGCCACCCTCCTCTCAACCAGCTATGGCTACACCTTC
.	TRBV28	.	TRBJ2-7	CASSFTYEQYF	TGTGCCAGCAGTTTTACCTACGAGCAGTACTTC
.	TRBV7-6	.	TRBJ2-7	CASSSTVPPANEQYF	TGTGCCAGCAGCTCGACAGTCCCTCCGGCAAACGAGCAGTACTTC
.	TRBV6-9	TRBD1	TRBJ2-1	CASSVQGNEQFF	TGTGCCAGCAGTGTACAGGGGAATGAGCAGTTCTTC
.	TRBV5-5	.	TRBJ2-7	CASSPPDYEQYF	TGTGCCAGCAGCCCCCCGGACTACGAGCAGTACTTC